This passage covers 25 T cell receptor beta chains from one sample sequenced in a study of blood T cell repertoires in COVID-19. Sequenced by immunoSEQ multiplex PCR; TCRdb stores in-frame clones only, minus some. The sample comprises about 100,000 clones, about 78% of which are singletons, and 8.7% rests with the top ten. The sequenced sample consisted of peripheral blood. The receptors come from a man in his fifties or sixties who had recovered from COVID-19.

This sequence joins TRBV23-1 and TRBJ2-7; D unresolved. Being an ORF, TRBV23-1 has a function that is uncertain. V was trimmed by 4 bases and J by 5 bases, leaving 12 bases between them. This CDR3 has 13 amino acids. CDR3 bases: TGCGCCAGCAGTCCCCCCACAGCCCACGAGCAGTACTTC. Protein: CASSPPTAHEQYF.

This chain connects TRBV6-5 to TRBJ1-4, with a possible D match to TRBD1 (5 bases). The CDR3 loop spans 13 amino acids. Germline V gives CDR1 MNHEY, CDR2 SVGAGI. The V and J ends lost 6 bases and 3 bases respectively, with 8 bases between them. The CDR3 DNA follows: TGTGCCAGCAGAGGGGCGGCTAATGAAAAACTGTTTTTT. Protein: CASRGAANEKLFF.

The gene calls are TRBV4-2 and TRBJ1-3, with 8 bases lining up with TRBD1. From germline, CDR1 is LGHNA and CDR2 YNFKEQ. V lost 3 bases, J lost 1 base, and 2 bases stayed unmatched. The CDR3 consists of 15 residues. CDR3: CASSQGQESGNTIYF. Here the CDR3 DNA reads TGTGCCAGCAGCCAGGGACAGGAGTCTGGAAACACCATATATTTT.

This clone was seen only once. The gene calls are TRBV3-1 (or the pseudogene TRBV3-2) and TRBJ2-2; D not certain. The CDR3 has 13 amino acids. Germline CDR1 LGHDT, CDR2 YNNKEL (reference sequence). V gave up 2 bases and J gave up 6 bases, with 7 bases separating them. The CDR3 DNA sequence: TGTGCCAGCAGCCAAATCCTGTCCGGGGAGCTGTTTTTT. Encoded protein: CASSQILSGELFF.

There are a few counts of this clone. V is TRBV5-6 and J is TRBJ1-6, with 7 bases fitting TRBD1. The CDR3 has 16 residues. Germline V gene sequence: CDR1 SGHDT, CDR2 YYEEEE. Unmatched junction bases numbered 14, after V lost 4 bases and J lost 10 bases. CDR3 in amino acids: CASSPTYRGVNSPLHF. The CDR3 nucleotides are TGTGCCAGCAGCCCAACTTACAGGGGAGTGAACTCACCCCTCCACTTT.

The chain has TRBV5-1 and TRBJ1-3; 8 nucleotides match TRBD1. After removal of 4 bases from V and 0 bases from J, the junction contained 6 bases not matched to a gene. Germline V gives CDR1 SGHRS, CDR2 YFSETQ. The CDR3 is made up of 16 amino acids. CDR3 bases: TGCGCCAGCAGCCCGTGGACAGGGAGCTCTGGAAACACCATATATTTT. As protein: CASSPWTGSSGNTIYF.

This rearrangement joins TRBV12-3 or TRBV12-4 to TRBJ1-1; the D is unclear. The V end lost 4 bases, the J end lost 8 bases, and 11 bases lay between the germline ends. The CDR3 sequence is 12 residues long. The CDR3 DNA reads as TGTGCCAGCAGTTCCGGGTCAAACGAAGCTTTCTTT. It codes for CASSSGSNEAFF.

This chain joins TRBV6-5 and TRBJ2-3, with D possibly matching TRBD2 (5 bases). The CDR3 sequence is 14 residues long. CDR1 is MNHEY, CDR2 SVGAGI, per germline. V was pared by 4 bases and J by 2 bases, with 10 bases between. The CDR3 is CASSFEGVTDTQYF. The CDR3 coding sequence is TGTGCCAGCAGTTTTGAGGGAGTCACAGATACGCAGTATTTT.

J is TRBJ1-3 and V is TRBV10-3; D remains unclear. The CDR3 runs 16 residues. The germline CDR1 and CDR2 sequences are ENHRY and SYGVKD. V was pared by 3 bases and J by 4 bases, with 16 bases between. The CDR3 bases are TGTGCCATCAGTGATTCGGGCAGCTCGGGGGGAAACACCATATATTTT. Translation gives CAISDSGSSGGNTIYF.

This clone was seen once. The chain uses TRBV5-6 and TRBJ1-5; tentatively, D is TRBD1 (6 bases). The CDR3 length is 15 residues. V dropped 1 base and J dropped 3 bases, with 11 bases sitting between them. The germline V gene encodes CDR1 SGHDT and CDR2 YYEEEE. The CDR3 DNA reads as TGTGCCAGCAGCTTGCGCAACAGGGACAATCAGCCCCAGCATTTT. Protein product: CASSLRNRDNQPQHF.

This clone was observed a single time. This chain links TRBV5-1 with TRBJ2-5; D possibly corresponds to TRBD2 (5 bases). With 3 bases removed from V and 3 bases from J, the gap between germline ends came to 15 bases. Per the germline V gene, CDR1 is SGHRS and CDR2 is YFSETQ. The CDR3 runs 15 residues. CDR3: CASSSAISVKETQYF. As DNA, the CDR3 is TGCGCCAGCAGCTCGGCGATTAGCGTAAAAGAGACCCAGTACTTC.

This chain connects TRBV24-1 to TRBJ2-1, with 8 bases that match TRBD1. Germline CDR1 and CDR2: KGHDR and SFDVKD. J lost 9 bases, V lost 3 bases, and 3 bases had no gene match. The CDR3 is 13 residues long. This chain's CDR3 is CATSDGDRSEQFF. The CDR3 region has the DNA TGTGCCACCAGTGATGGGGACAGGTCTGAGCAGTTCTTC.

The V call is TRBV5-1, the J call TRBJ2-7, with a weak D call TRBD1 (5 bases). Germline loops: CDR1 SGHRS, CDR2 YFSETQ. The CDR3 sequence is 13 residues long. V lost 0 bases and J 4 bases, leaving 8 bases between the germline ends. The chain's CDR3 is CASSLGRDYEQYF. Here the CDR3 DNA reads TGCGCCAGCAGCTTGGGCAGGGATTACGAGCAGTACTTC.

V and J are TRBV18 and TRBJ1-1, with a tentative D call TRBD1 (5 bases). Germline values: CDR1 KGHSH, CDR2 LQKENI. Trimming pared 2 bases from V and 4 bases from J, leaving 14 bases between. This CDR3 spans 15 amino acids. CDR3 nucleotide sequence: TGTGCCAGCTCACCATCATCGACAGAATTCACTGAAGCTTTCTTT. The encoded protein is CASSPSSTEFTEAFF.

V gene TRBV6-5 combines with J gene TRBJ1-2; TRBD1 matches at 7 bases. V shed 5 bases and J 2 bases; nucleotides not matched to a gene: 2. CDR3 length equals 13 residues. The germline V gene encodes CDR1 MNHEY and CDR2 SVGAGI. CDR3 DNA sequence: TGTGCCAGCAGTCGGACAGGAAACTATGGCTACACCTTC. Translated, it gives CASSRTGNYGYTF.

The J gene is TRBJ1-2, the V gene TRBV4-1; 8 nucleotides line up with TRBD1. CDR3 length: 16 residues. The ends lost 3 bases at V and 5 bases at J; junction bases unmatched: 11. Germline V lookup: CDR1 MGHRA, CDR2 YSYEKL. The chain's CDR3 is CASSHHRDRFRYGYTF. DNA of the CDR3: TGCGCCAGCAGCCATCACCGGGACAGGTTCCGATATGGCTACACCTTC.

The CDR3 coding sequence is TGTGCCAGCAGCTTGCCTAGGACAATCGGGAACACTGAAGCTTTCTTT. This encodes CASSLPRTIGNTEAFF. This chain connects TRBV5-4 to TRBJ1-1; D perhaps matches TRBD1 (5 bases). Trimming cost V 1 base and J 1 base, with 14 bases left between them. The V gene's germline CDR1 is SGHNT and CDR2 YYREEE (reference sequence). The CDR3 covers 16 residues.

The rearrangement uses TRBV25-1 and TRBJ2-5, with D perhaps TRBD2 (6 bases). The germline gives CDR1 MGHDK, CDR2 SYGVNS. This CDR3 is 14 amino acids long. The V end lost 3 bases, the J end lost 4 bases, and 12 bases lay between the germline ends. CDR3 DNA sequence: TGTGCCAGCAGTGAGGAGGGAGGAGTAGAGACCCAGTACTTC. Amino acids: CASSEEGGVETQYF.

J is TRBJ1-1 and V is TRBV6-5; 10 positions match TRBD1. CDR1 and CDR2 from the germline V gene are MNHEY and SVGAGI. The length of the CDR3 is 12 residues. J was trimmed by 7 bases and V by 8 bases; bases with no gene match: 4. The CDR3, as DNA: TGTGCCAGCGGAGACAGGGGGCGTGAAGCTTTCTTT. This sequence encodes CASGDRGREAFF.

The genes are TRBV5-1 and TRBJ2-1, with D perhaps matching TRBD1 (6 bases). This CDR3 has 13 amino acids. V lost 4 bases, J lost 5 bases, and 10 bases lay in between. The germline V gene encodes CDR1 SGHRS and CDR2 YFSETQ. CDR3 protein: CASSNRDNNEQFF. In DNA form, the CDR3 reads TGCGCCAGCAGCAACCGGGACAACAATGAGCAGTTCTTC.

This rearrangement joins TRBV10-3 to TRBJ1-2; 7 nucleotides line up with TRBD1. V dropped 11 bases and J dropped 2; count of bases not matched to a gene: 14. The CDR3 is made up of 15 amino acids. Germline loops: CDR1 ENHRY, CDR2 SYGVKD. CDR3 bases: TGTGCCGCGTTCGGGGGACAGAGCGAGAACTATGGCTACACCTTC. This gives the protein CAAFGGQSENYGYTF.

The table lists this clone with a few counts. The chain uses TRBV3-1 (or the pseudogene TRBV3-2) and TRBJ2-7, with a tentative D call TRBD2 (5 bases). CDR1 LGHDT and CDR2 YNNKEL come from the germline V gene (reference sequence). This CDR3 region has 14 residues. V shed 1 base and J shed 9 bases, with 16 bases lying between them. CDR3: CASSQGGYPEGQYF. Here the CDR3 DNA reads TGTGCCAGCAGCCAAGGTGGCTACCCCGAGGGGCAGTACTTC.

The chain is built from TRBV7-3 and TRBJ2-1; no firm D call. Germline V gene sequence: CDR1 SGHTA, CDR2 FQGTGA. CDR3 length equals 15 residues. With 2 bases removed from V and 2 bases from J, the gap between germline ends came to 10 bases. CDR3: CASSLGPGTYNEQFF. The CDR3 DNA follows: TGTGCCAGCAGCTTAGGTCCGGGTACCTACAATGAGCAGTTCTTC.

V usage is TRBV5-4 and J usage is TRBJ2-3, with 8 bases matching TRBD2. Trimming at V came to 2 bases and at J to 4 bases, leaving 3 bases not matched to a gene. The germline V gene encodes CDR1 SGHNT and CDR2 YYREEE (reference sequence). The CDR3 is 14 residues long. CDR3: CASSLTGGADTQYF. As DNA, the CDR3 is TGTGCCAGCAGCTTAACGGGGGGGGCAGATACGCAGTATTTT.

The chain is built from TRBV5-6 and TRBJ2-1; maybe TRBD2 (5 bases). V was pared by 4 bases and J by 1 base, with 18 bases between. Germline V lookup: CDR1 SGHDT, CDR2 YYEEEE. The CDR3 runs 17 residues. DNA for the CDR3: TGTGCCAGCAGCCCGAAACTAGTACCTAGGTCCTACAATGAGCAGTTCTTC. It encodes CASSPKLVPRSYNEQFF.